This T cell receptor beta chain came from a study of CD8+ T cells in alopecia areata. RNA, once extracted, was reverse transcribed into cDNA for use as the sequencing template. TCRdb's copy holds only in-frame clones and misses some; the assay was immunoSEQ multiplex PCR. The sample has more than 150,000 clones, 50% to 75% seen once. V was pared by 5 bases and J by 5 bases, with 15 bases between. Germline CDR1 reads SNHLY; CDR2 reads FYNNEI. There are 14 residues in the CDR3. Study-level findings and limits: The study found TCR sharing across patients less clear than in mice, possibly for HLA reasons.

This clone appeared many times. No antigen is known for it. The rearrangement uses TRBV2 and TRBJ1-1, with D possibly matching TRBD1 (5 bases). Sequences were derived from CD4+ T cells sorted from blood, sampled at week 0. The source of this sequence is a human donor with alopecia areata. DNA for the CDR3: TGTGCCAGCAGTCTCCAGGGAGGATGGACTGAAGCTTTCTTT. Encoded protein: CASSLQGGWTEAFF.